Each of the 13 T cell receptor beta chains below was sequenced from the same sample in a study of identical twins. TCRdb ran MiXCR on the 5' RACE reads and lists one entry per CDR3 protein. Of about 550,000 distinct CDR3 sequences in the sample, 20% to 25% are singletons; the top ten hold approximately 0.52%. The data also belong to a second study, concerning yellow fever vaccine responses in identical twins.

The sequenced material came from CD4+ T cells sorted from blood. The receptors here all came from a woman aged 18-29 years in good health.

This chain joins TRBV5-1 and TRBJ2-3; 9 bases fit TRBD2. Unmatched junction bases numbered 10, after V lost 7 bases and J lost 1 base. CDR3 length: 16 amino acids. CDR1 is SGHRS, CDR2 YFSETQ, per germline. Here the CDR3 reads CASAPIRTSGTDTQYF. The CDR3 bases are TGCGCCAGCGCCCCCATACGGACTAGCGGCACAGATACGCAGTATTTT.

The V gene is TRBV5-1, the J gene TRBJ2-3; perhaps D is TRBD1 or TRBD2 (5 bases each). The V gene lost 5 bases and the J gene lost 6 bases, with 22 bases spanning the gap. Germline lookup yields CDR1 SGHRS and CDR2 YFSETQ. The CDR3 is 16 residues long. In nucleotides, the CDR3 is TGCGCCAGCAGAAGGTCCCAAGGACCGGGACGGGATACGCAGTATTTT. As protein: CASRRSQGPGRDTQYF.

This clonotype occurred a few times. The genes are TRBV6-5 and TRBJ2-1; TRBD2 might be the D (6 bases). CDR3 size: 15 residues. The V gene's germline CDR1 is MNHEY and CDR2 SVGAGI. V lost 3 bases and J lost 7, with 16 bases in between. This CDR3 is CASSYFGGVRNEQFF. CDR3 bases: TGTGCCAGCAGTTATTTTGGCGGGGTACGAAATGAGCAGTTCTTC.

This clonotype was observed a few times. The chain links TRBV6-5 to TRBJ1-1; 8 bases align to TRBD1. CDR1 is MNHEY, CDR2 SVGAGI, per germline. The V segment lost 2 bases and the J segment 4 bases; nucleotides outside the gene matches: 6. The CDR3 length is 15 residues. CDR3 residues: CASSYRDRMGTEAFF. CDR3 bases: TGTGCCAGCAGTTACCGGGACAGGATGGGCACTGAAGCTTTCTTT.

This clonotype has only a few counts. The chain is built from TRBV7-2 and TRBJ2-1, with D possibly matching TRBD2 (6 bases). Germline V lookup: CDR1 SGHTA, CDR2 FQGNSA. The CDR3 length is 12 residues. V was pared by 2 bases and J by 9 bases, with 8 bases between. The CDR3 DNA reads TGTGCCAGCAGCTTATTGGAGGGTGAGCAGTTCTTC. This gives the protein CASSLLEGEQFF.

This clonotype was counted ten times or more. This rearrangement joins TRBV12-3 or TRBV12-4 to TRBJ1-2; the match to TRBD1 covers 9 bases. V shed 6 bases and J 1 base; nucleotides not matched to a gene: 9. CDR3 length equals 16 residues. CDR3 region: CASRRGQGIRNYGYTF. The CDR3 DNA sequence: TGTGCCAGCAGGCGGGGACAGGGCATTCGTAACTATGGCTACACCTTC.

This clonotype was counted many times. This sequence joins TRBV24-1 and TRBJ2-1; TRBD2 aligns across 10 bases. The CDR3 contains 15 residues. V was clipped by 4 bases and J by 4 bases; unmatched bases: 3. Germline CDR1 is KGHDR and CDR2 is SFDVKD. Written as DNA, the CDR3 is TGTGCCACCAGTGAATGGACTAGCGGATACAATGAGCAGTTCTTC. Its protein is CATSEWTSGYNEQFF.

The chain has TRBV20-1 and TRBJ2-3; possible D gene TRBD2, 6 bases. CDR1 is DFQATT, CDR2 SNEGSKA, per germline (reference sequence). Trimming shortened V by 6 bases and J by 1 base, and 17 bases separated the two germline ends. The CDR3 sequence is 15 residues long. CDR3 loop: CSAPMGGSGTDTQYF. The CDR3 coding sequence is TGCAGTGCCCCGATGGGGGGTAGCGGCACAGATACGCAGTATTTT.

This clonotype has more than one count but fewer than ten. The V and J genes are TRBV28 and TRBJ2-2, with D tentatively TRBD1 (5 bases). The CDR3 totals 15 residues. Trimming stripped 2 bases from V and 4 bases from J, with 11 bases between. Germline V CDR1 and CDR2: MDHEN, SYDVKM. DNA of the CDR3: TGTGCCAGCAGTTTAGACAGTCGGAGCACCGGGGAGCTGTTTTTT. This sequence encodes CASSLDSRSTGELFF. The variable domain in full, with the rest retrieved from reference TRBV28 and TRBJ2-2, is DVKVTQSSRYLVKRTGEKVFLECVQDMDHENMFWYRQDPGLGLRLIYFSYDVKMKEKGDIPEGYSVSREKKERFSLILESASTNQTSMYLCASSLDSRSTGELFFGEGSRLTVL.

The chain links TRBV2 to TRBJ2-7, with D maybe TRBD2 (5 bases). There are 13 residues in the CDR3. The germline V gene encodes CDR1 SNHLY and CDR2 FYNNEI. The V gene lost 7 bases and the J gene lost 6 bases, with 16 bases spanning the gap. The CDR3: CASKTSSISEQYF. For the CDR3, the DNA is TGTGCCAGCAAAACTAGTTCTATATCCGAGCAGTACTTC.

This clonotype was found a few times. V usage is TRBV12-3 or TRBV12-4 and J usage is TRBJ2-7; the D is unclear. Deletions cut 5 bases from V and 3 bases from J, with 14 bases between. The CDR3 has 14 residues. In nucleotides, the CDR3 is TGTGCCAGCAGTCATGGGGAAGGCGGCTACGAGCAGTACTTC. This sequence encodes CASSHGEGGYEQYF.

In its sample, this clonotype was seen many times. The rearrangement links TRBV28 to TRBJ2-1; 8 bases line up with TRBD2. V trimming: 2 bases; J trimming: 4 bases; junction bases outside the gene matches: 4. Germline loops: CDR1 MDHEN, CDR2 SYDVKM. This CDR3 spans 15 amino acids. The CDR3 here is CASSLMAGGYNEQFF. The CDR3 region has the DNA TGTGCCAGCAGTTTAATGGCGGGAGGATACAATGAGCAGTTCTTC.

CDR3 nucleotide sequence: TGCGCCAGCAGCTTGGAGGGCCACCGCCTCTCTGGAAACACCATATATTTT. This sequence encodes CASSLEGHRLSGNTIYF. The chain couples TRBV5-1 to TRBJ1-3; D is ambiguous. Germline V gene data show CDR1 as SGHRS and CDR2 as YFSETQ. There are 17 residues in the CDR3. V lost 0 bases and J lost 0, with 13 bases in between.